These 7 T cell receptor beta chains were sequenced from one sample in a study of OX40 agonist ivuxolimab in advanced cancers. The protocol was immunoSEQ multiplex PCR, while the TCRdb copy is restricted to in-frame clones and leaves out a portion. The sample yields under 75,000 clones, 84% seen once. Specimen: CD4+ or CD8+ T cells sorted from blood, collected in a trial of the OX40 agonist ivuxolimab. The receptor set was obtained from an adult with an advanced solid tumor such as melanoma, head and neck, liver or kidney cancer.

This clone was observed once. The genes are TRBV4-2 and TRBJ1-1; unclear D gene. CDR3 length: 14 amino acids. The V gene lost 5 bases and the J gene lost 7 bases, with 17 bases spanning the gap. The germline V gene has CDR1 LGHNA and CDR2 YNFKEQ. DNA of the CDR3: TGTGCCAGCAGCGCACGGGAAATCACCGATGAAGCTTTCTTT. Translation: CASSAREITDEAFF.

The gene calls are TRBV28 and TRBJ2-1, with 10 bases that match TRBD2. This CDR3 comprises 16 residues. The germline gives CDR1 MDHEN, CDR2 SYDVKM. V was clipped by 5 bases and J by 6 bases; unmatched bases: 10. This chain's CDR3 is CASSLDSGRAFNEQFF. The CDR3 DNA sequence: TGTGCCAGCAGTCTGGACAGCGGGAGGGCCTTCAATGAGCAGTTCTTC.

This chain uses TRBV13 with TRBJ2-3, with D possibly matching TRBD1 (5 bases). The CDR3 is made up of 13 amino acids. CDR1 and CDR2 from the germline V gene are PRHDT and FYEKMQ (reference sequence). The V gene lost 2 bases and the J gene lost 3 bases, with 6 bases spanning the gap. The CDR3 region has the DNA TGTGCCAGCAGCTTATCAGGGACAGATACGCAGTATTTT. This codes for CASSLSGTDTQYF.

The chain combines TRBV7-8 with TRBJ2-3, with 7 bases identical to TRBD2. The CDR3 is 16 residues long. Trimming cost V 6 bases and J 2 bases; bases outside gene matches: 11. The germline V gene has CDR1 SGHVS and CDR2 FQNEAQ. The CDR3 coding sequence is TGTGCCAGCAGACTCCGCGGTAGCGGGTACACAGATACGCAGTATTTT. It encodes CASRLRGSGYTDTQYF.

The chain uses TRBV4-1 and TRBJ2-5, with 8 bases aligning to TRBD1. V gave up 5 bases and J gave up 4 bases; unmatched junction bases: 12. Germline CDR1 MGHRA, CDR2 YSYEKL. The CDR3 length is 16 residues. CDR3 loop: CASSYRGTRGRETQYF. CDR3 coding DNA: TGCGCCAGCAGCTACAGGGGGACCCGAGGACGAGAGACCCAGTACTTC.

This chain uses TRBV11-3 with TRBJ1-1; D remains ambiguous. Trimming left V 2 bases short and J 5 bases short, with 9 bases between. The CDR3 runs to 13 residues. Germline assignment: CDR1 SGHNT and CDR2 YENEEA. The CDR3 sequence: CASSLSSETEAFF. The CDR3 region has the DNA TGTGCCAGCAGCTTATCGTCAGAAACTGAAGCTTTCTTT.

The J gene is TRBJ1-2, the V gene TRBV28, with 9 positions matching TRBD1. This CDR3 is 13 amino acids long. Germline assignment: CDR1 MDHEN and CDR2 SYDVKM. J lost 8 bases, V lost 8 bases, and 9 bases had no gene match. DNA for the CDR3: TGTGCCAGCCTTGGACAGGGGAGGGACGGCTACACCTTC. It translates to CASLGQGRDGYTF.